Presented here are 12 T cell receptor beta chains from one specimen sequenced in a study of T cells after yellow fever vaccination. TCRdb fed the 5' RACE reads into MiXCR, producing one record per CDR3 protein. The sample gives about 73,000 distinct CDR3 sequences, approximately 7.5% of which show up once; around 45% is in the top ten. The sample in question was CD8+ T cells sorted from PBMCs, obtained on the day of the yellow fever booster vaccination. The receptors stem from a man aged 25 to 40 who received the YFV17D yellow fever vaccine.

V and J are TRBV4-3 and TRBJ2-3; D is possibly TRBD1 (5 bases). From germline, CDR1 is LGHNA and CDR2 YSLEER. The CDR3 contains 16 residues. Trimming cost V 3 bases and J 2 bases, with 15 bases left between them. CDR3 protein: CASSHPLTEHTDTQYF. CDR3 DNA sequence: TGCGCCAGCAGCCACCCTTTGACAGAACACACAGATACGCAGTATTTT.

This clonotype was observed a handful of times. The rearrangement uses TRBV15 and TRBJ1-1; D gene unclear. CDR1 is LNHNV and CDR2 is YYDKDF in the germline V gene (reference sequence). V lost 1 base and J 6 bases, leaving 9 bases between the germline ends. The CDR3 length is 13 residues. CDR3 region: CATSRGEEAEAFF. DNA of the CDR3: TGTGCCACCAGCAGAGGGGAGGAAGCTGAAGCTTTCTTT.

The sample holds many counts of this clonotype. V usage is TRBV6-5 and J usage is TRBJ2-2; the D is unclear. V lost 0 bases and J lost 2, with 7 bases in between. This CDR3 contains 15 residues. Germline assignment: CDR1 MNHEY and CDR2 SVGAGI. The CDR3 loop reads CASSYSTLNTGELFF. The CDR3 nucleotides are TGTGCCAGCAGTTACTCGACCCTTAACACCGGGGAGCTGTTTTTT.

This clonotype has a handful of counts. The chain employs TRBV7-9 and TRBJ2-3, with 11 bases identical to TRBD2. The length of the CDR3 is 17 residues. Per the germline V gene, CDR1 is SEHNR and CDR2 is FQNEAQ (reference sequence). J lost 0 bases, V lost 5 bases, and 7 bases had no gene match. The CDR3, as DNA: TGTGCCAGCAGCCCAAAGGGGACTAGCGGTAGCACAGATACGCAGTATTTT. Its protein is CASSPKGTSGSTDTQYF.

In this sample, this clonotype turned up many times. The chain carries TRBV6-5 and TRBJ2-2; 9 nucleotides agree with TRBD2. With 2 bases clipped from V and 0 bases from J, the junction kept 7 bases outside the gene matches. The CDR3 covers 18 residues. The germline V gene encodes CDR1 MNHEY and CDR2 SVGAGI. CDR3 nucleotide sequence: TGTGCCAGCAGTTACGGACTAGCGTATAACACGAACACCGGGGAGCTGTTTTTT. It specifies CASSYGLAYNTNTGELFF.

With respect to this clonotype: At one end, the junction sequence differs from germline, possibly due to a read error. The chain employs TRBV23-1 and TRBJ2-2; 8 bases are shared with TRBD2. TRBV23-1 is known as an ORF, though its function is uncertain. The CDR3 is 16 amino acids. CDR3 loop: CVSSPGSERELGELFF. The CDR3 DNA is TGCGTCAGCAGTCCGGGGTCCGAGCGGGAGCTCGGGGAGCTGTTTTTT.

The CDR3: CASSLGKYNEQFF. The CDR3 DNA is TGTGCCAGCAGCTTAGGCAAGTACAATGAGCAGTTCTTC. The rearrangement joins TRBV11-3 to TRBJ2-1; D not certain. The germline V gene has CDR1 SGHNT and CDR2 YENEEA. The CDR3 is made up of 13 amino acids. Trimming took 1 base from V and 4 from J, leaving 5 bases between them.

This clonotype showed up just a few times. V gene TRBV7-9 combines with J gene TRBJ2-2; 9 positions agree with TRBD2. This CDR3 contains 17 residues. Germline CDR1 reads SEHNR; CDR2 reads FQNEAQ (reference sequence). J lost 7 bases, V lost 3 bases, and 12 bases had no gene match. The CDR3 loop is CASSFSAGGPHGGELFF. The CDR3 DNA reads as TGTGCCAGCAGCTTTTCAGCGGGAGGACCTCATGGCGGGGAGCTGTTTTTT.

This sequence joins TRBV11-2 and TRBJ2-7; 7 positions match TRBD1. The CDR3 contains 12 residues. Germline-derived CDR1 and CDR2 are SGHAT and FQNNGV. Trimming at V came to 7 bases and at J to 2 bases, leaving 2 bases not matched to a gene. For the CDR3, the DNA is TGTGCCAGCAATGGACAGGCCTACGAGCAGTACTTC. Translation gives CASNGQAYEQYF. Looking up the rest from reference TRBV11-2 and TRBJ2-7 gives the full variable domain: EAGVAQSPRYKIIEKRQSVAFWCNPISGHATLYWYQQILGQGPKLLIQFQNNGVVDDSQLPKDRFSAERLKGVDSTLKIQPAKLEDSAVYLCASNGQAYEQYFGPGTRLTVT.

This clonotype was found a few times. Compared with germline, one end of the junction differs, possibly owing to a read error. The rearrangement joins TRBV2 to TRBJ2-7; D remains unclear. Germline CDR1 and CDR2: SNHLY and FYNNEI. CDR3 length: 10 residues. This chain's CDR3 is CASSEARTSF. DNA of the CDR3: TGTGCCAGCAGTGAAGCACGGACCTCCTTC.

This clonotype was detected many times. The V gene is TRBV7-2, the J gene TRBJ2-7; tentative D call: TRBD2 (6 bases). CDR3 size: 15 residues. Germline CDR1 is SGHTA and CDR2 is FQGNSA. Between the trimmed V and J ends, which lost 5 bases and 0 bases, there was a span of 14 bases. The CDR3 spells CASSPLQGLSYEQYF. The CDR3 DNA follows: TGTGCCAGCAGCCCCCTCCAGGGACTCTCCTACGAGCAGTACTTC.

This clonotype showed up just a few times. The J gene is TRBJ2-3, the V gene TRBV6-5, with TRBD2 as a possible D gene (6 bases). This CDR3 has 15 amino acids. Germline V gives CDR1 MNHEY, CDR2 SVGAGI. Trimming stripped 2 bases from V and 0 bases from J, with 9 bases between. The CDR3 nucleotides are TGTGCCAGCAGTTACCTAGCGTCTAGCACAGATACGCAGTATTTT. It specifies CASSYLASSTDTQYF.